One and the same sample provided the 23 T cell receptor beta chains below, sequenced in a study of Ad26.COV2.S vaccination and SARS-CoV-2 variants. Treatment given: 15 to 20 received Ad26.COV2.S at low or high dose, single or two shots; about five received placebo; per-sample allocation not given. Day 63 after the first injection of vaccine or placebo was the sampling time. The table came from immunoSEQ multiplex PCR; TCRdb's copy has only in-frame clones and leaves some out. The sample has approximately 240,000 clones; roughly 88% are singletons. This specimen consisted of peripheral blood, obtained in a trial of Ad26.COV2.S vaccine versus placebo. The receptor source for this set is a person aged 18 to 59 who received the Ad26.COV2.S COVID-19 vaccine or a placebo.

J is TRBJ2-2 and V is TRBV11-3, with a tentative D call TRBD2 (5 bases). This CDR3 has 16 amino acids. V was shortened by 1 base and J by 1 base, with 10 bases between the two germline ends. Germline V gives CDR1 SGHNT, CDR2 YENEEA. The CDR3 protein is CASSLGRSENTGELFF. CDR3 DNA sequence: TGTGCCAGCAGCTTAGGCCGTAGCGAGAACACCGGGGAGCTGTTTTTT.

This chain uses TRBV19 with TRBJ2-1, with unresolved D. The CDR3 is 16 residues long. V was pared by 2 bases and J by 2 bases, with 13 bases between. The germline gives CDR1 LNHDA, CDR2 SQIVND (reference sequence). CDR3 bases: TGTGCCAGTAGTATAAGGGTAACAGACCCCTACAATGAGCAGTTCTTC. Translated: CASSIRVTDPYNEQFF.

The genes are TRBV12-5 and TRBJ2-3; 12 nucleotides agree with TRBD2. Losses at the gene ends were 6 bases for V and 0 bases for J; bases not matched to a gene: 4. Germline CDR1 reads LGHNT; CDR2 reads FRNRAP. CDR3 length: 16 amino acids. The CDR3 protein is CASGRGLAGSTDTQYF. Here the CDR3 DNA reads TGTGCTAGTGGCCGCGGACTAGCGGGGAGCACAGATACGCAGTATTTT.

The rearrangement uses TRBV6-5 and TRBJ1-5; D gene uncertain. CDR1 is MNHEY and CDR2 is SVGAGI in the germline V gene. Trimming stripped 7 bases from V and 0 bases from J, with 10 bases between. This CDR3 is built from 14 residues. CDR3 in amino acids: CASKGLTSNQPQHF. In DNA, the CDR3 is TGTGCCAGCAAAGGTCTAACTAGCAATCAGCCCCAGCATTTT.

In its sample, this clone was seen a few times. The chain uses TRBV5-1 and TRBJ2-1, with D possibly being TRBD2 (6 bases). Trimming took off 0 bases at V and 6 bases at J, with 10 bases between the two ends. The germline gives CDR1 SGHRS, CDR2 YFSETQ. The CDR3 runs 14 residues. In DNA, the CDR3 is TGCGCCAGCAGCTTGGAACACGGGGGCAATGAGCAGTTCTTC. This encodes CASSLEHGGNEQFF.

Here the CDR3 reads CASSDGRFATGELFF. DNA of the CDR3: TGTGCCAGCAGTGACGGCAGGTTCGCGACCGGGGAGCTGTTTTTT. The chain is built from TRBV2 and TRBJ2-2, with D uncertain. CDR3 length equals 15 residues. Trimming took off 3 bases at V and 5 bases at J, with 13 bases between the two ends. CDR1 is SNHLY, CDR2 FYNNEI, per germline.

This chain connects TRBV4-2 to TRBJ1-2; TRBD1 might be the D (5 bases). Germline V gene sequence: CDR1 LGHNA, CDR2 YNFKEQ. Trimming took 0 bases from V and 8 from J, leaving 22 bases between them. The CDR3 covers 17 residues. The chain's CDR3 is CASSQDQGRTGGDGYTF. For the CDR3, the DNA is TGTGCCAGCAGCCAAGACCAGGGAAGAACAGGAGGAGACGGCTACACCTTC.

The CDR3 region is CASSRDRERTLSNTGELFF. The CDR3 coding sequence is TGCGCCAGCAGCCGAGACAGGGAACGAACCCTCTCAAACACCGGGGAGCTGTTTTTT. J is TRBJ2-2 and V is TRBV4-3; 7 nucleotides line up with TRBD1. Trimming removed 4 bases from V and 2 bases from J; junction bases left unmatched: 16. The germline CDR1 and CDR2 sequences are LGHNA and YSLEER. The CDR3 consists of 19 residues.

The CDR3 DNA reads TGTGCCAGTAGTATCGGCCCTAGTTGGGAGCTGTTTTTT. Translating it yields CASSIGPSWELFF. The rearrangement joins TRBV19 to TRBJ2-2, with no clear D. Per the germline V gene, CDR1 is LNHDA and CDR2 is SQIVND (reference sequence). The ends were cut back, 3 bases at V and 9 bases at J, with 11 bases in the middle. The CDR3 consists of 13 residues. The complete variable domain, with remaining parts taken from reference TRBV19 and TRBJ2-2, reads DGGITQSPKYLFRKEGQNVTLSCEQNLNHDAMYWYRQDPGQGLRLIYYSQIVNDFQKGDIAEGYSVSREKKESFPLTVTSAQKNPTAFYLCASSIGPSWELFFGEGSRLTVL.

The chain employs TRBV6-5 and TRBJ2-1; 9 bases map to TRBD2. J lost 4 bases, V lost 0 bases, and 4 bases had no gene match. This CDR3 has 16 amino acids. CDR1 and CDR2 (germline): MNHEY, SVGAGI. CDR3 region: CASSYSAGGSYNEQFF. DNA of the CDR3: TGTGCCAGCAGTTACTCAGCGGGAGGTTCTTACAATGAGCAGTTCTTC.

This chain links TRBV19 with TRBJ2-2, with D perhaps given as TRBD1 or TRBD2 (5 bases each). Germline loops: CDR1 LNHDA, CDR2 SQIVND (reference sequence). Trimming shortened V by 10 bases and J by 5 bases, and 14 bases separated the two germline ends. The CDR3 is made up of 13 amino acids. In DNA, the CDR3 is TGTGCCACCACGGGACGTTCGACCGGGGAGCTGTTTTTT. Protein sequence: CATTGRSTGELFF.

The chain combines TRBV13 with TRBJ2-5; unclear D gene. With 4 bases removed from V and 3 bases from J, the gap between germline ends came to 12 bases. The CDR3 spans 14 residues. Germline V gene sequence: CDR1 PRHDT, CDR2 FYEKMQ (reference sequence). The CDR3 sequence is CASSSSRVEETQYF. Here the CDR3 DNA reads TGTGCCAGCAGCTCCTCCCGCGTCGAAGAGACCCAGTACTTC.

The V gene is TRBV4-3, the J gene TRBJ1-1; possible D gene TRBD1, 5 bases. Germline V gene data show CDR1 as LGHNA and CDR2 as YSLEER. CDR3 length: 15 amino acids. The V end was cut by 0 bases, the J end by 1 base, with 9 bases between. In DNA, the CDR3 is TGCGCCAGCAGCCAAGACGGGGCCCAGAACACTGAAGCTTTCTTT. Amino acid sequence: CASSQDGAQNTEAFF.

CDR3 loop: CSVGSNQPQHF. CDR3 nucleotides: TGCAGCGTGGGGAGCAATCAGCCCCAGCATTTT. This sequence joins TRBV29-1 and TRBJ1-5; no clear D gene. CDR1 and CDR2 from the germline V gene are SQVTM and ANQGSEA. The V end lost 6 bases, the J end lost 1 base, and 4 bases lay between the germline ends. The CDR3 has 11 amino acids.

This sequence joins TRBV4-3 and TRBJ2-5; the match to TRBD1 covers 9 bases. CDR3 length equals 15 residues. The V segment lost 4 bases and the J segment 0 bases; nucleotides outside the gene matches: 3. CDR1 is LGHNA and CDR2 is YSLEER in the germline V gene. CDR3: CASSPGDRDQETQYF. For the CDR3, the DNA is TGCGCCAGCAGCCCCGGGGACAGGGACCAAGAGACCCAGTACTTC.

CDR3 in amino acids: CASRLLDRDAYGYTF. CDR3 nucleotide sequence: TGTGCCAGCAGGCTCCTAGACAGGGATGCCTATGGCTACACCTTC. The chain combines TRBV28 with TRBJ1-2, with 7 positions matching TRBD1. After removal of 6 bases from V and 4 bases from J, the junction contained 11 bases not matched to a gene. Per the germline V gene, CDR1 is MDHEN and CDR2 is SYDVKM. This CDR3 contains 15 residues.

The rearrangement joins TRBV27 to TRBJ1-5; D not resolved. CDR1 and CDR2 (germline): MNHEY, SMNVEV (reference sequence). This CDR3 contains 14 residues. The V gene lost 7 bases and the J gene lost 6 bases, with 16 bases spanning the gap. CDR3 DNA sequence: TGTGCCAGCACCCCGTCCCCCATGGGTCAGCCCCAGCATTTT. Encoded protein: CASTPSPMGQPQHF.

The genes are TRBV7-8 and TRBJ2-5, with no clear D. The CDR3 loop spans 12 amino acids. V lost 5 bases and J 5 bases, leaving 9 bases between the germline ends. Per the germline V gene, CDR1 is SGHVS and CDR2 is FQNEAQ. CDR3 coding DNA: TGTGCCAGCAGCCCATTGGTGGAGACCCAGTACTTC. Translating it yields CASSPLVETQYF.

The rearrangement links TRBV27 to TRBJ2-4, with TRBD2 identical over 8 bases. CDR1 and CDR2 from the germline V gene are MNHEY and SMNVEV (reference sequence). V was clipped by 6 bases and J by 0 bases; unmatched bases: 13. The length of the CDR3 is 18 residues. CDR3 DNA sequence: TGTGCCAGCAGAAGGAACGGGGGGGGAACTCTAGCCAAAAACATTCAGTACTTC. It translates to CASRRNGGGTLAKNIQYF.

V and J are TRBV5-4 and TRBJ2-5; maybe TRBD2 (6 bases). Germline CDR1 is SGHNT and CDR2 is YYREEE (reference sequence). Trimming took 0 bases from V and 5 from J, leaving 20 bases between them. The CDR3 totals 17 residues. This CDR3 is CASSLAPLALPGETQYF. CDR3 bases: TGTGCCAGCAGCTTGGCCCCACTAGCCCTTCCCGGGGAGACCCAGTACTTC.

The chain has TRBV9 and TRBJ2-7; 10 positions agree with TRBD1. Germline-derived CDR1 and CDR2 are SGDLS and YYNGEE. This CDR3 has 13 residues. V lost 8 bases, J lost 1 base, and 3 bases stayed unmatched. The CDR3 coding sequence is TGTGCCAGTGGGACAGGGGAATCCTACGAGCAGTACTTC. Protein: CASGTGESYEQYF.

The rearrangement uses TRBV27 and TRBJ1-4; 9 bases are a match to TRBD1. CDR3 length equals 15 residues. The trim removed 5 bases at V and 5 bases at J, leaving 6 bases unmatched. The germline gives CDR1 MNHEY, CDR2 SMNVEV (reference sequence). Written as DNA, the CDR3 is TGTGCCAGCAGTCCCAACACAGGGGGCAATGAAAAACTGTTTTTT. As protein: CASSPNTGGNEKLFF.

This chain connects TRBV30 to TRBJ2-3; the match to TRBD2 covers 9 bases. The V and J ends lost 5 bases and 6 bases, in that order; junction bases with no gene match: 9. The CDR3 totals 14 residues. Per the germline V gene, CDR1 is GTSNPN and CDR2 is SVGIG (reference sequence). The CDR3 reads CAWLWGSGSDTQYF. The CDR3 region has the DNA TGTGCCTGGCTCTGGGGTAGCGGGAGTGATACGCAGTATTTT.